The 7 T cell receptor beta chains below were found in one sample sequenced in a study of T-cell memory formation after mild COVID-19. One entry per CDR3 protein results from TCRdb running MiXCR on the 5' RACE reads. The data contain about 350,000 distinct CDR3 sequences, roughly 13% of them singletons. What was sequenced was PBMCs or a T cell subset sorted from them (not recorded which). These TCRs come from a young man who had mild COVID-19 (a few samples of this study predate the infection). Cell type and time point are not known.

The chain recombines TRBV25-1 with TRBJ1-2; 8 nucleotides match TRBD1. CDR3 length equals 16 residues. V dropped 6 bases and J dropped 1; count of bases not matched to a gene: 10. Germline loops: CDR1 MGHDK, CDR2 SYGVNS. The CDR3 here is CASRGLGQAGNYGYTF. In DNA form, the CDR3 reads TGTGCCAGCAGGGGCTTGGGACAGGCGGGTAACTATGGCTACACCTTC.

The chain uses TRBV6-2 or TRBV6-3 and TRBJ2-1; D might be TRBD2 (6 bases). V was cut by 7 bases and J by 1 base, with 8 bases left in between. The germline V gene has CDR1 MNHEY and CDR2 SVGEGT. The CDR3 length is 13 residues. CDR3 nucleotides: TGTGCCAGCATCGGGACTTCCTACAATGAGCAGTTCTTC. It is translated as CASIGTSYNEQFF.

The J gene is TRBJ2-7, the V gene TRBV20-1; D call uncertain. Germline V gives CDR1 DFQATT, CDR2 SNEGSKA (reference sequence). V lost 6 bases, J lost 0 bases, and 12 bases lay in between. The CDR3 spans 13 residues. In DNA, the CDR3 is TGCAGTGCCCCTTCGGCGAGCTCCTACGAGCAGTACTTC. This sequence encodes CSAPSASSYEQYF.

This chain connects TRBV7-9 to TRBJ2-6; D gene uncertain. V was clipped by 4 bases and J by 2 bases, with 18 bases between them. The CDR3 is 18 residues long. Germline CDR1 reads SEHNR; CDR2 reads FQNEAQ (reference sequence). CDR3 coding DNA: TGTGCCAGCAGCTCTGCCGGTATGGTGGAGCCTGGGGCCAACGTCCTGACTTTC. Protein product: CASSSAGMVEPGANVLTF.

This chain uses TRBV10-3 with TRBJ2-5; D is perhaps TRBD2 (5 bases). The CDR3 is made up of 14 amino acids. V lost 5 bases to trimming and J lost 1 base, with 11 bases between them. Per germline, CDR1 ENHRY and CDR2 SYGVKD. The CDR3 region is CAISSSSFQETQYF. In DNA form, the CDR3 reads TGTGCCATCAGTTCTTCTAGCTTCCAAGAGACCCAGTACTTC.

This clonotype was picked up many times. CDR3 sequence: CASTVTAYQPQHF. DNA for the CDR3: TGCGCCAGCACCGTAACTGCATATCAGCCCCAGCATTTT. The chain recombines TRBV10-2 with TRBJ1-5; D remains ambiguous. In germline, CDR1 is WSHSY, CDR2 SAAADI. This CDR3 has 13 amino acids. V dropped 7 bases and J dropped 5 bases, with 12 bases sitting between them.

This clonotype has only a few counts. V gene TRBV20-1 combines with J gene TRBJ2-1, with D hard to call. This CDR3 spans 12 amino acids. Germline CDR1 is DFQATT and CDR2 is SNEGSKA (reference sequence). The V end was cut by 2 bases, the J end by 5 bases, with 7 bases between. CDR3 sequence reads: CSARRANNEQFF. The CDR3 bases are TGCAGTGCTAGAAGAGCCAACAATGAGCAGTTCTTC.